The 5 T cell receptor beta chains below come from one sample, sequenced in a study of cytomegalovirus exposure and HLA in healthy donors. PCR amplification relied on 60 Vbeta primers (plus 13 Jbeta primers). Repertoires were generated with immunoSEQ multiplex PCR, while TCRdb's copy carries only in-frame clones and drops some. The sample holds approximately 120,000 clones; about 81% are singletons and the top ten take less than 1.1%. Sequenced sample: PBMCs. These receptors were obtained from a woman aged 25 to 39 in good health and CMV-seronegative.

The CDR3 spells CASSLASEQFF. Here the CDR3 DNA reads TGTGCCAGCAGCTTAGCGTCTGAGCAGTTCTTC. The J gene is TRBJ2-1, the V gene TRBV5-4; no firm D call. The length of the CDR3 is 11 residues. With 2 bases removed from V and 9 bases from J, the gap between germline ends came to 6 bases. The V gene's germline CDR1 is SGHNT and CDR2 YYREEE (reference sequence). The variable domain in full, completed from reference TRBV5-4 and TRBJ2-1, reads ETGVTQSPTHLIKTRGQQVTLRCSSQSGHNTVSWYQQALGQGPQFIFQYYREEENGRGNFPPRFSGLQFPNYSSELNVNALELDDSALYLCASSLASEQFFGPGTRLTVL.

The chain has TRBV13 and TRBJ2-1, with 12 positions matching TRBD1. Germline CDR1 reads PRHDT; CDR2 reads FYEKMQ (reference sequence). The trim removed 5 bases at V and 7 bases at J, leaving 6 bases unmatched. The CDR3 extends over 15 amino acids. CDR3 sequence: CASSLRDRGLNEQFF. The CDR3 DNA follows: TGTGCCAGCAGCCTGAGGGACAGGGGGCTTAATGAGCAGTTCTTC.

The gene calls are TRBV25-1 and TRBJ2-3, with 10 bases lining up with TRBD1. V dropped 8 bases and J dropped 4; count of bases not matched to a gene: 6. Germline V gene lookup returns CDR1 MGHDK and CDR2 SYGVNS. This CDR3 is built from 14 residues. The CDR3 spells CASEGQGHSDTQYF. The CDR3, as DNA: TGTGCCAGCGAGGGACAGGGGCATTCAGATACGCAGTATTTT. Full variable domain (missing parts from reference TRBV25-1 and TRBJ2-3): EADIYQTPRYLVIGTGKKITLECSQTMGHDKMYWYQQDPGMELHLIHYSYGVNSTEKGDLSSESTVSRIRTEHFPLTLESARPSHTSQYLCASEGQGHSDTQYFGPGTRLTVL.

In its sample, this clone was seen a few times. The chain employs TRBV27 and TRBJ1-6; 8 positions agree with TRBD1. This CDR3 spans 16 amino acids. CDR1 MNHEY and CDR2 SMNVEV come from the germline V gene (reference sequence). V shed 4 bases and J 6 bases; nucleotides not matched to a gene: 8. CDR3 nucleotides: TGTGCCAGCAGTTCGCGACAGGGGATGGCTAATTCACCCCTCCACTTT. Translated, it gives CASSSRQGMANSPLHF.

The sample holds a few counts of this clone. The junction departs from the called germline gene at one end, perhaps through a read error. The CDR3, as DNA: TGTGCTAGCAGCTTAGGACATAACTCTGGAAACACCATATATTTT. Its translation is CASSLGHNSGNTIYF. This sequence joins TRBV7-7 and TRBJ1-3, with D tentatively TRBD1 (5 bases). The CDR3 has 15 residues. Germline V gene lookup returns CDR1 SSHAT and CDR2 FNYEAQ (reference sequence).